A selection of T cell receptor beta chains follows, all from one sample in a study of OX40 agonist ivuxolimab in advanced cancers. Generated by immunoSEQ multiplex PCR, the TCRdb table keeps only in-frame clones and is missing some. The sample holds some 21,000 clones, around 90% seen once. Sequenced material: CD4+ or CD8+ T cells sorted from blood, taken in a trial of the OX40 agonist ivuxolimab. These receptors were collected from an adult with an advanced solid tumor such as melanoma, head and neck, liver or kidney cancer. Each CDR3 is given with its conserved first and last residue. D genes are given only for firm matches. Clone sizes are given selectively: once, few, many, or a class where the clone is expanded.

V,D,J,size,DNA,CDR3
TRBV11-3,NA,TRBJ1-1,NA,TGTGCCAGCAGCCCTCGCCAGGGCCCTGAAGCTTTCTTT,CASSPRQGPEAFF
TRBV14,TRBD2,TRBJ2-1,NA,TGTGCCAGCAGCCAAGATCCCCCCAGCGGGAACTACAATGAGCAGTTCTTC,CASSQDPPSGNYNEQFF
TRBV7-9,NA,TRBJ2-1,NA,TGTGCCAGCAGCTTAGAGTCTGCGAGACTCTTC,CASSLESARLF
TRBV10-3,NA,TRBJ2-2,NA,TGTGCCTCCACCGGCGGCCTTCGGAACACCGGGGAGCTGTTTTTT,CASTGGLRNTGELFF
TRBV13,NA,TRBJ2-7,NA,TGTGCCAGCAGCTTATGGAGGGGGCTTAACGAGCAGTACTTC,CASSLWRGLNEQYF
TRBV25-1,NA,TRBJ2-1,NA,TGTGCCAGCAGTGTCTACAATGAGCAGTTCTTC,CASSVYNEQFF
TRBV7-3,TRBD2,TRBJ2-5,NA,TGTGCCAGCAGCTTTAGCGGGGGCCTACAAGAGACCCAGTACTTC,CASSFSGGLQETQYF
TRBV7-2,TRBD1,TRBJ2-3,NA,TGTGCCAGCAGCTCAAGACAGGGGATTACGACAGATACGCAGTATTTT,CASSSRQGITTDTQYF
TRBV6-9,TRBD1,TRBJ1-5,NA,TGTGCCAGCAGTCAACACAGGGGGCGAGGGGACTATAGCAATCAGCCCCAGCATTTT,CASSQHRGRGDYSNQPQHF
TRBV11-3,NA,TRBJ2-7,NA,TGTGCCAGCAGCTTAGTACCCTACGAGCAGTACTTC,CASSLVPYEQYF
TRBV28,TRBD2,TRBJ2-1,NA,TGTGCCAGCGGCTGGGGGGGAGAATACAATGAGCAGTTCTTC,CASGWGGEYNEQFF
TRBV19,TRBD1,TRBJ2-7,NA,TGTGCCAGCCAGAGGACAGGGGGCATATACGAGCAGTACTTC,CASQRTGGIYEQYF
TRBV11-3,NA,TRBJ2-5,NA,TGTGCCAGCAGCTTAGAGTGGGAGACCCAGTACTTC,CASSLEWETQYF
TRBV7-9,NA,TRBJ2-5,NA,TGTGCCAGCAGCTTAGTCCCGTCCGAGACCCAGTACTTC,CASSLVPSETQYF
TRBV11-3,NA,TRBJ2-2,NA,TGTGCCAGCAGCCTACAACAGGAATTTGACGGGGAGCTGTTTTTT,CASSLQQEFDGELFF
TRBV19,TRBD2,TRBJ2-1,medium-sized,TGTGCCAGTAGGTCCAGAGAACTAGCGGGAGGGAGCAATGAGCAGTTCTTC,CASRSRELAGGSNEQFF
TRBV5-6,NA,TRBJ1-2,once,TGTGCCAGCAGCCCCGAGACTCTCGGGGGCTACACCTTC,CASSPETLGGYTF
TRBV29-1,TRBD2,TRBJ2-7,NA,TGCAGCGTTGATGGCGCGGGAGCCTACGAGCAGTACTTC,CSVDGAGAYEQYF
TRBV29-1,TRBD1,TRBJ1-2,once,TGCAGCGTTAGGACAGGGGACTTTTATGGCTACACCTTC,CSVRTGDFYGYTF
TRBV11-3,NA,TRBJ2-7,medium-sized,TGTGCCAGCAGTTGGGGCCTTACTTCCTACGAGCAGTACTTC,CASSWGLTSYEQYF
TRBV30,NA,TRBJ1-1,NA,TGTGCCTCCCTGGAATTGAAGTCTGAAGCTTTCTTT,CASLELKSEAFF
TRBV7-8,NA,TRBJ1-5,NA,TGTGCCAGCAGCTTACCGGGGGGCGGTCAGCCCCAGCATTTT,CASSLPGGGQPQHF
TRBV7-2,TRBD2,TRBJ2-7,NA,TGTGCCAGCAGATGGGGAGCGGGAGGCTCCGAGCAGTACTTC,CASRWGAGGSEQYF
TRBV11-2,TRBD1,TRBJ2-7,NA,TGTGCCAGCAGCTTCGGGACAGGCTCCTACGAGCAGTACTTC,CASSFGTGSYEQYF
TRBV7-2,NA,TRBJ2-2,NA,TGCGCCAGCAGCTTAGTGAGGAGTGGCACCGGGGAGCTGTTTTTT,CASSLVRSGTGELFF
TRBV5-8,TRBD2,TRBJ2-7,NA,TGTGCCAGCAGCTCGGGACTAGCGGGAGGCTACGAGCAGTACTTC,CASSSGLAGGYEQYF
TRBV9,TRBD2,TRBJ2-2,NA,TGTGCCAGCAGCGTAGTGAGCGGGAGGGCCGAGGACACCGGGGAGCTGTTTTTT,CASSVVSGRAEDTGELFF
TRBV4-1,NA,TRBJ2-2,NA,TGCGCCAGCAGCCCCAGAGGGAGTATCGGGGAGCTGTTTTTT,CASSPRGSIGELFF
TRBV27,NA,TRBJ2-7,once,TGTGCCAGCAGTTTCGGGGGGCCCTACTCCTACGAGCAGTACTTC,CASSFGGPYSYEQYF
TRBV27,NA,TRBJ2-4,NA,TGTGCCAGCAGGGATCTTTTCACCAAAAACATTCAGTACTTC,CASRDLFTKNIQYF
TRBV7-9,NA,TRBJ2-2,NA,TGTGCCAGCAGCTCTAGTTTATCCGGGGAGCTGTTTTTT,CASSSSLSGELFF
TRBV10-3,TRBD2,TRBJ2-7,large,TGTGCCATCAGTGGAAGTTTGAGCGGGAGTCTCGACGAGCAGTACTTC,CAISGSLSGSLDEQYF
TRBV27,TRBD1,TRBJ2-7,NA,TGTGCCACCACCGGACGGGACAGGGGTTCCGAGCAGTACTTC,CATTGRDRGSEQYF
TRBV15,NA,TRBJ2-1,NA,TGTGCCACCAAAAGGGGGAATGAGCAGTTCTTC,CATKRGNEQFF
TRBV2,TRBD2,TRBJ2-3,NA,TGTGCCAGCAGGGCGACTAGCGGGAGGGCAGATACGCAGTATTTT,CASRATSGRADTQYF
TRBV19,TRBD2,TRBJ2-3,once,TGTGCCAGTAGTTTTCGGACTAGCAGCACAGATACGCAGTATTTT,CASSFRTSSTDTQYF
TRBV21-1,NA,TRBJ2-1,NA,TGTGCCAGCAGTCCCAGGGGGGGGGAGCCGTACAATGAGCAGTTCTTC,CASSPRGGEPYNEQFF
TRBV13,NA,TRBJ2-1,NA,TGTGCCAGCAGCTTACCCCCGGGAGCGAATGAGCAGTTCTTC,CASSLPPGANEQFF
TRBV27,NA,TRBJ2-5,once,TGTGCCAGTTCATCGAGGGAATGGGGGGAGACCCAGTACTTC,CASSSREWGETQYF
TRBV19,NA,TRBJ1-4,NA,TGTGCCAGTAGCATGGGTCCTTGGGTTGAAAAACTGTTTTTT,CASSMGPWVEKLFF
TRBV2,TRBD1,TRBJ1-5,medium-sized,TGTGCCAGCAGCCGGGACAGCGGTAATCAGCCCCAGCATTTT,CASSRDSGNQPQHF
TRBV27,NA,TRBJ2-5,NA,TGTGCCAGCAGTCCGACAGGGAGGCAAGAGACCCAGTACTTC,CASSPTGRQETQYF
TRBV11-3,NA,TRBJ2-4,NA,TGTGCCAGCGGAGAGGTCAAAAACATTCAGTACTTC,CASGEVKNIQYF
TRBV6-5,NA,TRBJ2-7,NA,TGTGCCAGCAGTTACTCATCCAGCCCTCGTCCCTACGAGCAGTACTTC,CASSYSSSPRPYEQYF
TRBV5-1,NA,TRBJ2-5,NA,TGCGCCACCATTTGGGGAGACGACAACCAAGAGACCCAGTACTTC,CATIWGDDNQETQYF
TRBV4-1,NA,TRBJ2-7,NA,TGCGCCAGCAGCCAGACAGAATCCTACGAGCAGTACTTC,CASSQTESYEQYF
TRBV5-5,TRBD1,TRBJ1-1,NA,TGTGCCAGCAGCCTAAGACAGGGGGGAACGAACACTGAAGCTTTCTTT,CASSLRQGGTNTEAFF
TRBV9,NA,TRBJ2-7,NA,TGTGCCAGCAGCGTAGACGGACTTAGCTACGAGCAGTACTTC,CASSVDGLSYEQYF
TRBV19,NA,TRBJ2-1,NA,TGTGCCAGTAGTTCCCCCGCGGAGGGGCACAATGAGCAGTTCTTC,CASSSPAEGHNEQFF
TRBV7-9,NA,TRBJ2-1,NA,TGTGCCAGCAGCGGCGACGTCTCCTACAATGAGCAGTTCTTC,CASSGDVSYNEQFF
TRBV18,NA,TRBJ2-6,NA,TGTGCCAGCTCACGAAGCTCTGGGGCCAACGTCCTGACTTTC,CASSRSSGANVLTF
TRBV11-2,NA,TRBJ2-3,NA,TGTGCCAGCATCCCCGAAATACCCTCGAGCACAGATACGCAGTATTTT,CASIPEIPSSTDTQYF
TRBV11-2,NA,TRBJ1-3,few,TGTGCCAGCAGCCTAACGTCTGGAAACACCATATATTTT,CASSLTSGNTIYF
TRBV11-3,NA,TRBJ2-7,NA,TGTGCCAGCAGACTCAGGGGCTACGAGCAGTACTTC,CASRLRGYEQYF
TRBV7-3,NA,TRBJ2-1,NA,TGTGCCAGCAGCTTAGAGAGCGGAGAGCAGTTCTTC,CASSLESGEQFF
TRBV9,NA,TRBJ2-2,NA,TGTGCCAGCAGCGCTACAGGAATCGGGGAGCTGTTTTTT,CASSATGIGELFF
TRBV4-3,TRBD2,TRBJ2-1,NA,TGCGCCAGCAGCCAAGATGCGGGAGGATACAATGAGCAGTTCTTC,CASSQDAGGYNEQFF